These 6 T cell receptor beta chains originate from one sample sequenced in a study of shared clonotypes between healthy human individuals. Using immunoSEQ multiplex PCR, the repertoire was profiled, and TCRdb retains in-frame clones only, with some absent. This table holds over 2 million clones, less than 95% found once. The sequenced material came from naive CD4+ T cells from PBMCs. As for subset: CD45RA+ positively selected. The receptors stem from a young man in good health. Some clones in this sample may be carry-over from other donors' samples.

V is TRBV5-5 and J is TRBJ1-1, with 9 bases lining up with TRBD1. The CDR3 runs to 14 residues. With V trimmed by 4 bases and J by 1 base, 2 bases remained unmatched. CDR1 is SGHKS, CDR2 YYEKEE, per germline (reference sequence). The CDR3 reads CASSRDRANTEAFF. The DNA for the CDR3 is TGTGCCAGCAGCAGGGACAGGGCGAACACTGAAGCTTTCTTT.

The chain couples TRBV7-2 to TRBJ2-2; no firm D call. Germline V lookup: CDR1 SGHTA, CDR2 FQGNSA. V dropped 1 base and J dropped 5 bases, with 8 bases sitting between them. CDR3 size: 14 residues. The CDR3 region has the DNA TGTGCCAGCAGCTTAGGCCTTATAACCGGGGAGCTGTTTTTT. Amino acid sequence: CASSLGLITGELFF.

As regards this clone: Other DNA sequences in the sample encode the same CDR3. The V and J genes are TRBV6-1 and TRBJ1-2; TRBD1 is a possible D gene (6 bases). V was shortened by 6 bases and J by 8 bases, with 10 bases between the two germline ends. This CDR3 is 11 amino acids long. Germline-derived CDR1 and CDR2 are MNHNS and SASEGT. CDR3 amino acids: CASSSRGGYTF. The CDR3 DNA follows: TGTGCCAGCAGCTCAAGGGGGGGCTACACCTTC.

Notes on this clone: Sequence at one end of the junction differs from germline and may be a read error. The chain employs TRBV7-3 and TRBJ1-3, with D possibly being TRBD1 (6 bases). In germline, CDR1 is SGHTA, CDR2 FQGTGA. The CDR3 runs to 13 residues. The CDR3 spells CASSIRGGNTVYF. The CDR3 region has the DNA TGTGCCAGCAGCATCAGGGGTGGAAACACCGTATATTTT. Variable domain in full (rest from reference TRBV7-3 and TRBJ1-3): GAGVSQTPSNKVTEKGKYVELRCDPISGHTALYWYRQSLGQGPEFLIYFQGTGAADDSGLPNDRFFAVRPEGSVSTLKIQRTERGDSAVYLCASSIRGGNTVYFGEGSWLTVV.

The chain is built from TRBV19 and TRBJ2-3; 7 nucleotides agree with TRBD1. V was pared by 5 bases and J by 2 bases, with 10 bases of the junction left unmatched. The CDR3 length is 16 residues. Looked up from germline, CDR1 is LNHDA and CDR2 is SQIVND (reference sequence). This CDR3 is CASSSGQIKSTDTQYF. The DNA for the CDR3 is TGTGCCAGTAGTTCGGGACAGATAAAGTCCACAGATACGCAGTATTTT.

CDR3 sequence: CASRVGLAGLNTQYF. The CDR3 DNA sequence: TGTGCCAGCAGGGTGGGGCTAGCGGGACTGAATACGCAGTATTTT. The V call is TRBV6-1, the J call TRBJ2-3; the match to TRBD2 covers 9 bases. This CDR3 has 15 amino acids. The junction had 11 bases not matched to a gene; V was cut back by 6 bases and J by 7 bases. Germline CDR1 reads MNHNS; CDR2 reads SASEGT.